These T cell receptor beta chains were read from a single sample in a study of T cell responses to AZD1222 COVID-19 vaccine. The assay was immunoSEQ multiplex PCR, and TCRdb's table has in-frame clones only and misses some. The repertoire holds about 56,000 clones, with 80% to 90% as singletons. This material consisted of peripheral blood, taken on day 0 of AZD1222 vaccination. These receptors were collected from an adult in good health. Both conserved end residues are part of each CDR3. A D gene is named only where the DNA matches it firmly. Rows give clone size only sometimes, using once, few, many, or a class for an expanded clone.

-	-	TRBJ2-2	TRBV11-2	TGTGCCAGCAGTCGGGATCTCTCAATCGCCGGGGAGCTGTTTTTT	CASSRDLSIAGELFF
TRBD2	-	TRBJ2-1	TRBV27	TGTGCCAGCAGTCCAATAGCGGGAAACCGCAATGAGCAGTTCTTC	CASSPIAGNRNEQFF
TRBD2	few	TRBJ2-5	TRBV6-1	TGTGCCAGCAGTGAAAACCCCTTACACGGGGGGGGATCGGAGACCCAGTACTTC	CASSENPLHGGGSETQYF
TRBD1	-	TRBJ2-1	TRBV6-5	TGTGCCAGCAAATCGGACAGGTTCTCCTACAATGAGCAGTTCTTC	CASKSDRFSYNEQFF
-	-	TRBJ2-2	TRBV7-3	TGTGCCAGCAGCCGCACCGGGAGCGGGGAGCTGTTTTTT	CASSRTGSGELFF
-	-	TRBJ1-2	TRBV6-5	TGTGCCAGCACCCCGGGGGGGGTCTATGGCTACACCTTC	CASTPGGVYGYTF
TRBD2	-	TRBJ2-1	TRBV7-8	TGTGCCAGCAGCTTGACAGCGGGAGGGCCAGTTGAGCAGTTCTTC	CASSLTAGGPVEQFF
-	-	TRBJ2-4	TRBV2	TGTGCCAGCAGCACCCCAACCCGGTCCAAAAACATTCAGTACTTC	CASSTPTRSKNIQYF
-	-	TRBJ1-2	TRBV6-5	TGTGCCAGCAGTTACGAAGGAGACGGCTACACCTTC	CASSYEGDGYTF
-	-	TRBJ1-1	TRBV6-5	TGTGCCAGCAGTAGGGGCATCACTGAAGCTTTCTTT	CASSRGITEAFF
TRBD2	-	TRBJ2-1	TRBV7-9	TGTGCCAGCAGCTTAGTGATGACTAGCGAGGTGGATGAGCAGTTCTTC	CASSLVMTSEVDEQFF
-	-	TRBJ1-2	TRBV6-5	TGTGCCAGCAGCGGACAGCCCTACTATGGCTACACCTTC	CASSGQPYYGYTF
TRBD1	-	TRBJ1-6	TRBV6-5	TGTGCCAGCAACCCTGGACAGGATTCACCCCTCCACTTT	CASNPGQDSPLHF
-	-	TRBJ2-6	TRBV29-1	TGCAGCGTTTCCTCTGGGGCCAACGTCCTGACTTTC	CSVSSGANVLTF
-	-	TRBJ2-2	TRBV21-1	TGTGCCAGCCGGAGAAAGGAGATTACCGGGGAGCTGTTTTTT	CASRRKEITGELFF
-	-	TRBJ1-2	TRBV27	TGTGCCAGCAGTCCCCGGACAGCTAACTATGGCTACACCTTC	CASSPRTANYGYTF
-	-	TRBJ1-2	TRBV13	TGTGCCAGCAGCTCTCAGGGGTTAGATGGCTACACCTTC	CASSSQGLDGYTF
-	-	TRBJ2-1	TRBV6-6	TGTGCCAGCAGTTACTCGGGCGGGAACAATGAGCAGTTCTTC	CASSYSGGNNEQFF
-	-	TRBJ1-5	TRBV4-1	TGCGCCAGCAGCCAAGGCGACAACGTCGGCAATCAGCCCCAGCATTTT	CASSQGDNVGNQPQHF
TRBD1	once	TRBJ1-5	TRBV2	TGTGCCAGCGCCCCCGCCGGGGCGGACAGGGATCAGCCCCAGCATTTT	CASAPAGADRDQPQHF
-	-	TRBJ1-1	TRBV7-2	TGTGCCAGCAGCCTTACCGAGAACACTGAAGCTTTCTTT	CASSLTENTEAFF
-	-	TRBJ1-5	TRBV6-6	TGTGCCAGCAGTTACCCAGGGTATAGCAATCAGCCCCAGCATTTT	CASSYPGYSNQPQHF
-	-	TRBJ1-2	TRBV30	TGTGCCTGGAGCAACCAGGGGTATGGCTACACCTTC	CAWSNQGYGYTF
-	-	TRBJ1-3	TRBV21-1	TGTGCCAGCAGCAAAGAACATTTT	CASSKEHF
TRBD2	-	TRBJ2-3	TRBV7-2	TGTGCCAGCAGCTCAGATCTAGCGGGGGTCACAGATACGCAGTATTTT	CASSSDLAGVTDTQYF
-	-	TRBJ1-6	TRBV7-2	TGTGCCAGCAGCTTAGGGAGGGCCCGACCCCTCCACTTT	CASSLGRARPLHF
TRBD1	-	TRBJ2-1	TRBV10-1	TGCGCCAGCACCTCGGGACAGGGGTCCAACAATGAGCAGTTCTTC	CASTSGQGSNNEQFF
TRBD2	-	TRBJ2-5	TRBV11-3	TGTGCCAGCAAGGCTAGCGGGAGAGGGGAGACCCAGTACTTC	CASKASGRGETQYF
TRBD1	once	TRBJ2-6	TRBV28	TGTGCCAGCAATTCCGGGACAGGCTTCTCTGGGGCCAACGTCCTGACTTTC	CASNSGTGFSGANVLTF
-	-	TRBJ1-6	TRBV19	TGTGCCAGTAGTATATTGGACATCGATAATTCACCCCTCCACTTT	CASSILDIDNSPLHF
-	-	TRBJ2-7	TRBV12-3/TRBV12-4	TGTGCCTCCGGGCGAACCCTTTACGAGCAGTACTTC	CASGRTLYEQYF
-	-	TRBJ1-2	TRBV5-1	TGCGCCAGCAGCTTCGGGGTTGGGGGCTATGGCTACACCTTC	CASSFGVGGYGYTF
-	few	TRBJ1-5	TRBV7-9	TGTGCCAGCAGCTTTGACACTAGCAATCAGCCCCAGCATTTT	CASSFDTSNQPQHF
-	few	TRBJ1-2	TRBV30	TGTGCCTGGAATACAGGTCCTCTGGGCTACACCTTC	CAWNTGPLGYTF
-	-	TRBJ1-2	TRBV3-1/TRBV3-2	TGTGCCAGCAGCGATGGGGCTTCGGGGACTAACTATGGCTACACCTTC	CASSDGASGTNYGYTF